The present T cell receptor (beta chain) was sequenced within a study of T-cell reconstitution after alpha-beta-depleted transplantation in children. Study-level points and caveats: Approximately two months post-transplant, alpha-beta T cells reportedly originated from several hundred expanded graft clones. Diversity of TCRbeta at day 60 was high in some patients, arising from surviving recipient T cells and thymic progenitors. Newly produced T cells mostly provided counts and TCRbeta diversity after one year, as hyperexpanded clones declined.

This clonotype was seen once. Its specificity is not known. Unique molecular identifiers featured in how the TCRbeta library was prepared. TCRdb re-derived calls from the PCR reads in MiXCR, one entry per CDR3 protein. The table lists approximately 230,000 distinct CDR3 sequences, roughly a quarter of them singletons. The starting material was PBMCs, mostly from graft donor cells, obtained 360 days after TCRalphabeta/CD19-depleted stem cell transplant. This sequence was found in a female patient aged 2 to 10 who had a stem cell transplant for congenital amegakaryocytic thrombocytopenia, so the T cells may come from the graft donor.

The CDR3 bases are TGTGCCAGCAGCCCTAGGGGCCGGAACACCGGGGAGCTGTTTTTT. Protein: CASSPRGRNTGELFF. J is TRBJ2-2 and V is TRBV7-1; D might be TRBD1 (5 bases). TRBV7-1 is known as an ORF, though its function is uncertain. V was clipped by 5 bases and J by 1 base, with 11 bases between them. The CDR3 has 15 amino acids.